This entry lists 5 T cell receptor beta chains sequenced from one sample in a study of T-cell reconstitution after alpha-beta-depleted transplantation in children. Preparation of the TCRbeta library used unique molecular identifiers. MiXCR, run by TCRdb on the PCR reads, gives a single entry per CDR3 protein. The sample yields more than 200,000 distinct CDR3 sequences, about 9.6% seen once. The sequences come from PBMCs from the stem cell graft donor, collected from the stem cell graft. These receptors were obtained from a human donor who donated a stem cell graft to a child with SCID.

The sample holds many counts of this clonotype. The CDR3 DNA sequence: TGCAGTGCTAGAGTAGGAGGAGGACTGTTTTTT. It encodes CSARVGGGLFF. The chain joins TRBV20-1 to TRBJ1-4; D unresolved. The CDR3 covers 11 residues. Deletions cut 1 base from V and 13 bases from J, with 10 bases between. Germline V gene data show CDR1 as DFQATT and CDR2 as SNEGSKA (reference sequence).

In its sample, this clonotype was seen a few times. CDR3 sequence: CSVETGLSGNTIYF. CDR3 nucleotide sequence: TGCAGCGTTGAAACAGGCTTATCTGGAAACACCATATATTTT. This rearrangement joins TRBV29-1 to TRBJ1-3; D is possibly TRBD1 (5 bases). The germline CDR1 and CDR2 sequences are SQVTM and ANQGSEA. The CDR3 contains 14 residues. Trimming shortened V by 2 bases and J by 1 base, and 9 bases separated the two germline ends.

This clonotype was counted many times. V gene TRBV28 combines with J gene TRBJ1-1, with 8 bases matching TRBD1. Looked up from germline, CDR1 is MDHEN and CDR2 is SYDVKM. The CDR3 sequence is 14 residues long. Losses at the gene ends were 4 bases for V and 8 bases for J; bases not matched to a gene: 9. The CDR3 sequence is CASSSQGAGVEAFF. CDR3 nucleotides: TGTGCCAGCAGTTCGCAGGGGGCAGGGGTGGAAGCTTTCTTT. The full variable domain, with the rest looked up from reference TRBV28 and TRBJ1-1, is DVKVTQSSRYLVKRTGEKVFLECVQDMDHENMFWYRQDPGLGLRLIYFSYDVKMKEKGDIPEGYSVSREKKERFSLILESASTNQTSMYLCASSSQGAGVEAFFGQGTRLTVV.

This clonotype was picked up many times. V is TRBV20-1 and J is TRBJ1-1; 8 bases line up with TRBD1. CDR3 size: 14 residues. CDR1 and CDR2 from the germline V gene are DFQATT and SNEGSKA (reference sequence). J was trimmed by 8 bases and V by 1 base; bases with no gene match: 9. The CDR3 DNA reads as TGCAGTGCTAGAGGACCGGGACAGGTATCCGAAGCTTTCTTT. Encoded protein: CSARGPGQVSEAFF.

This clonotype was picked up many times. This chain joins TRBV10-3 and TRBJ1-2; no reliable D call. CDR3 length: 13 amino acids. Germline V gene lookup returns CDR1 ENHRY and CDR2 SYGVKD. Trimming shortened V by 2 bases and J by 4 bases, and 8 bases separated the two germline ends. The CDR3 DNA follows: TGTGCCATCAGTGAGGGGTCTGGCTATGGCTACACCTTC. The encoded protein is CAISEGSGYGYTF.